This TCR beta chain was recovered during a study of T cell responses to AZD1222 COVID-19 vaccine. Study-wide findings and caveats: Baseline antibody screening turned up just six seropositive AZD1222 recipients. Following two doses of AZD1222, Spike-specific TCR breadth and depth rose.

As concerns this clone: As yet, its antigen is unknown.

Germline V gene lookup returns CDR1 MGHDK and CDR2 SYGVNS. J gave up 2 bases and V 4 bases, and 4 bases lay outside the gene matches. The CDR3 loop spans 14 amino acids. Only in-frame clones appear in the TCRdb table, and some are missing; sequencing was by immunoSEQ multiplex PCR. The table records 100,000 to 150,000 clones, around nine tenths of them present only once. The J gene is TRBJ2-7, the V gene TRBV25-1; 8 bases are shared with TRBD2. The receptor was derived from an adult who received the AZD1222 COVID-19 vaccine. The material was peripheral blood, obtained 28 days after the second AZD1222 dose. DNA for the CDR3: TGTGCCAGCAGTGTGTCCGGGAGGGCCTACGAGCAGTACTTC. Encoded protein: CASSVSGRAYEQYF.